Sequencing of this T cell receptor (beta chain) was carried out in a study of blood T cells in healthy people across ages. Study-level information: About one barcoded TCR beta cDNA was captured per two T cells.

A word on this clonotype: Its antigen is not identified.

The CDR3 has 15 residues. CDR1 is SNHLY, CDR2 FYNNEI, per germline. Study-wide results and caveats: TCR beta diversity per million T cells fell roughly linearly with age.

Primed by a sample-barcoded 5' primer and a J-beta primer mix, a second PCR proceeded for 7 to 11 cycles. One entry per CDR3 protein, called by TCRdb with MiXCR from the 5' RACE reads. This sample has about 1.5 million distinct CDR3 sequences, with roughly 43% found just once. PBMCs were isolated at a quantity of at least 7 million per sample. Extraction yielded at least 6 micrograms of total RNA per sample. This sequence originates from a woman under 30 in good health. The chain recombines TRBV2 with TRBJ2-5; tentatively, D is TRBD1 or TRBD2 (6 bases each). The DNA end is a closer match to TRBJ2-7, so the J assignment may be wrong. The material sequenced was blood. CDR3 sequence reads: CASSLYGGRGSEQYF. The CDR3 DNA sequence: TGTGCCAGCAGCCTCTACGGGGGCAGGGGATCCGAGCAGTACTTC.